These 19 T cell receptor beta chains share one sample of origin, sequenced in a study of blood T cells in healthy people across ages (dated by TCRdb to between 2014 and 2016). The library relied on 5' RACE. The sequencing machine was an Illumina HiSeq 2500. A second PCR of roughly 6 to 11 cycles was run with a J-beta primer mix and a sample-barcoded 5' primer. TCRdb ran its own pipeline on the public reads, namely fastp trimming at Q25 and MiXCR clone calling, and kept in-frame beta chains. Every CDR3 protein is listed once, alongside the most common genes and DNA of its rows. The sample table shows some 560,000 distinct CDR3 sequences, and roughly a quarter are seen once. Of the sample, over 3.5% is held by the ten largest clones. The sample was also linked to a second study, of T cells of mothers and their children.

Sample: blood. All receptors derive from a boy younger than 10 in good health.

Points on this clonotype: The junction differs from germline at one of its ends, possibly a read error. V gene TRBV6-5 combines with J gene TRBJ1-1; the D gene is possibly TRBD1 (5 bases). The CDR3 sequence is 13 residues long. Per germline, CDR1 MNHEY and CDR2 SVGAGI. The CDR3 spells CASSPRAGYYSLF. CDR3 DNA sequence: TGTGCCAGCAGTCCCAGGGCAGGGTATTATTCTCTCTTT.

The chain carries TRBV5-6 and TRBJ2-5; a weak D match, TRBD2 (6 bases). CDR1 and CDR2 from the germline V gene are SGHDT and YYEEEE. Trimming removed 3 bases from V and 1 base from J, with 13 bases in between. This CDR3 has 15 residues. CDR3 region: CASSWGAGPQETQYF. The DNA for the CDR3 is TGTGCCAGCAGCTGGGGAGCGGGCCCCCAAGAGACCCAGTACTTC.

This clonotype appeared a few times. The chain combines TRBV6-6 with TRBJ1-2; D call uncertain. Trimming took off 2 bases at V and 0 bases at J, with 10 bases between the two ends. The germline CDR1 and CDR2 sequences are MNHNY and SVGAGI (reference sequence). The CDR3 length is 15 residues. Here the CDR3 reads CASSYGPVSNYGYTF. Here the CDR3 DNA reads TGTGCCAGCAGTTACGGGCCAGTCTCTAACTATGGCTACACCTTC.

The chain joins TRBV18 to TRBJ2-5; the D is unclear. The end of the DNA aligns better with TRBJ2-1, so the J call may be wrong. The germline V gene has CDR1 KGHSH and CDR2 LQKENI. The CDR3 spans 12 residues. The CDR3 DNA sequence: TGTGCCAGCTCACCACGTACGGATGAGCAGTTCTTC. This codes for CASSPRTDEQFF.

The V gene is TRBV12-3 or TRBV12-4, the J gene TRBJ2-1; a possible D gene is TRBD1 (5 bases). This CDR3 has 15 residues. V gave up 6 bases and J gave up 3 bases, with 15 bases separating them. The CDR3 DNA reads TGTGCCAGCAGCCCCAGGGTGGGCCACTACAATGAGCAGTTCTTC. Translating it yields CASSPRVGHYNEQFF.

This chain joins TRBV27 and TRBJ1-5; weak D call: TRBD1 (6 bases). V lost 5 bases and J lost 6, with 14 bases in between. CDR3 length: 14 residues. Germline V gene lookup returns CDR1 MNHEY and CDR2 SMNVEV (reference sequence). DNA of the CDR3: TGTGCCAGCAGTCCCCTTCGGGGGCCTCAGCCCCAGCATTTT. Encoded protein: CASSPLRGPQPQHF.

This clonotype showed up just once. A read error may explain this, as a much larger clone is one base away. The chain recombines TRBV6-6 with TRBJ2-4, with TRBD2 identical over 7 bases. This CDR3 has 13 amino acids. Looked up from germline, CDR1 is MNHNY and CDR2 is SVGAGI (reference sequence). CDR3 sequence: CAGSYAGLDIQYF. DNA for the CDR3: TGTGCCGGCAGTTACGCCGGACTAGACATTCAGTACTTC.

This clonotype was counted only a few times. This sequence joins TRBV5-1 and TRBJ1-2; the D gene is possibly TRBD1 (6 bases). The germline V and J ends were trimmed by 4 bases and 8 bases, with 30 bases remaining between them. Germline values: CDR1 SGHRS, CDR2 YFSETQ. The CDR3 runs to 18 residues. CDR3 amino acids: CASSRTGRRGTGSRGYTF. CDR3 DNA: TGCGCCAGCAGCCGTACCGGGCGAAGAGGAACAGGGTCGAGAGGCTACACCTTC.

The chain has TRBV28 and TRBJ2-5, with 15 nucleotides matching TRBD2. J gave up 2 bases and V 1 base, and 5 bases lay outside the gene matches. Germline V lookup: CDR1 MDHEN, CDR2 SYDVKM. There are 18 residues in the CDR3. CDR3 sequence reads: CASSLYPGLAGGQETQYF. CDR3 sequence (DNA): TGTGCCAGCAGTTTATACCCGGGACTAGCGGGGGGTCAAGAGACCCAGTACTTC.

The chain has TRBV18 and TRBJ2-5; possibly TRBD1 for D (5 bases). There are 13 residues in the CDR3. Trimming took 4 bases from V and 7 from J, leaving 13 bases between them. Germline V lookup: CDR1 KGHSH, CDR2 LQKENI. The CDR3 loop is CASSQGPSTTQYF. As DNA, the CDR3 is TGTGCCAGCTCACAGGGGCCTTCTACGACCCAGTACTTC. The whole variable domain, remainder taken from reference TRBV18 and TRBJ2-5, is NAGVMQNPRHLVRRRGQEARLRCSPMKGHSHVYWYRQLPEEGLKFMVYLQKENIIDESGMPKERFSAEFPKEGPSILRIQQVVRGDSAAYFCASSQGPSTTQYFGPGTRLLVL.

This clonotype occurred a few times. The chain links TRBV6-5 to TRBJ1-2; 9 bases agree with TRBD1. The V segment lost 6 bases and the J segment 5 bases; nucleotides outside the gene matches: 13. The CDR3 contains 16 residues. CDR1 is MNHEY and CDR2 is SVGAGI in the germline V gene. The CDR3 reads CASRPLGGQGLYGYTF. The CDR3 region has the DNA TGTGCCAGCAGACCTCTGGGGGGACAGGGATTGTATGGCTACACCTTC.

CDR3 residues: CASRTTGEGSPLHF. CDR3 in DNA: TGTGCCAGCAGAACCACAGGGGAAGGTTCACCCCTCCACTTT. The chain is built from TRBV6-2 or TRBV6-3 and TRBJ1-6; 7 bases are a match to TRBD1. Trimming took 6 bases from V and 9 from J; bases not matched to a gene: 8. CDR1 is MNHEY, CDR2 SVGEGT, per germline. The CDR3 sequence is 14 residues long.

In its sample, this clonotype was seen a few times. This chain links TRBV18 with TRBJ2-3; D gene uncertain. The CDR3 runs 14 residues. Trimming removed 4 bases from V and 6 bases from J, with 14 bases in between. Germline values: CDR1 KGHSH, CDR2 LQKENI. DNA for the CDR3: TGTGCCAGCTCACTTGGTATAGCACCGGATACGCAGTATTTT. Translation gives CASSLGIAPDTQYF. The variable domain in full, with the rest retrieved from reference TRBV18 and TRBJ2-3, is NAGVMQNPRHLVRRRGQEARLRCSPMKGHSHVYWYRQLPEEGLKFMVYLQKENIIDESGMPKERFSAEFPKEGPSILRIQQVVRGDSAAYFCASSLGIAPDTQYFGPGTRLTVL.

This clonotype showed up just a few times. V usage is TRBV9 and J usage is TRBJ2-5, with a possible D match to TRBD1 (5 bases). Germline CDR1 is SGDLS and CDR2 is YYNGEE. V lost 0 bases to trimming and J lost 1 base, with 13 bases between them. This CDR3 is built from 16 residues. The CDR3 DNA is TGTGCCAGCAGCGTAGATTCTTGGGGCGGCCAAGAGACCCAGTACTTC. Amino acids: CASSVDSWGGQETQYF.

The V gene is TRBV10-2, the J gene TRBJ1-1, with D unresolved. The V and J ends lost 1 base and 1 base respectively, with 16 bases between them. Germline CDR1 reads WSHSY; CDR2 reads SAAADI. CDR3 length equals 17 residues. CDR3 region: CASSEFRTANRNTEAFF. The CDR3 DNA follows: TGCGCCAGCAGTGAGTTCAGGACGGCAAATCGGAACACTGAAGCTTTCTTT.

This clonotype showed up just a few times. J is TRBJ2-5 and V is TRBV12-3 or TRBV12-4; D is undetermined. The closer fit of TRBJ2-7 to the DNA end suggests the J call may be wrong. The CDR3 runs 12 residues. Here the CDR3 DNA reads TGTGCCAGCAGCTTCGACGCAGACGAGCAGTACTTC. This codes for CASSFDADEQYF.

The chain combines TRBV2 with TRBJ2-7; TRBD1 might be the D (5 bases). Trimming removed 7 bases at V and 6 bases at J, with 10 bases between. Germline V gene sequence: CDR1 SNHLY, CDR2 FYNNEI. The CDR3 runs to 11 residues. In DNA form, the CDR3 reads TGTGCCAGCAAGGGGCCCAGCGAGCAGTACTTC. Its translation: CASKGPSEQYF.

CDR3 coding DNA: TGCAGCGCTGGGACAGTCCAAGAGACCCAGTACTTC. Protein: CSAGTVQETQYF. J is TRBJ2-5 and V is TRBV29-1, with 7 bases matching TRBD1. The V gene's germline CDR1 is SQVTM and CDR2 ANQGSEA. This CDR3 contains 12 residues. Trimming removed 7 bases from V and 1 base from J; junction bases left unmatched: 3.

This sequence joins TRBV12-3 or TRBV12-4 and TRBJ1-3, with D unclear. Trimming removed 6 bases at V and 0 bases at J, with 9 bases between. The CDR3 is 14 amino acids. CDR3 in amino acids: CASSRDLSGNTIYF. CDR3 nucleotide sequence: TGTGCCAGCAGCCGAGACCTCTCTGGAAACACCATATATTTT.